This T cell receptor (beta chain) was retrieved from a study of T cell responses to AZD1222 COVID-19 vaccine. Trimming left V 6 bases short and J 5 bases short, with 13 bases between. CDR1 is LGHDT, CDR2 YNNKEL, per germline (reference sequence). The CDR3 runs 13 residues. Study-level results: Compared with day 0, the breadth and depth of the Spike-specific TCR repertoire rose significantly after two doses of AZD1222. Spike-wide vaccine-associated CD4 TCRs dominated at 160-218 and 743-854.

Assay used: immunoSEQ multiplex PCR; TCRdb lists only in-frame clones, some missing. The repertoire holds more than 85,000 clones, with 91% as singletons. With regard to this clone: Its antigen is not known.

This clonotype originated in an adult in good health. V is TRBV3-1 (or the pseudogene TRBV3-2) and J is TRBJ1-2; TRBD1 is a possible D gene (6 bases). Sample: peripheral blood, taken on day 0 of AZD1222 vaccination. The CDR3 nucleotides read TGTGCCAGCAGAGGGGGTCGTGGGTATGGCTACACCTTC. This encodes CASRGGRGYGYTF.